This T cell receptor (beta chain) is from a study of blood T cell repertoires in COVID-19. Whole-study context: In each case, the material was cDNA or gDNA derived from T cells, B-cell-depleted T cells, or PBMCs.

Looked up from germline, CDR1 is LGHDT and CDR2 is YNNKEL (reference sequence). The CDR3 runs to 17 residues. Trimming cost V 1 base and J 9 bases; bases outside gene matches: 9. How the authors handled the data: Amplified reference gene primers provided the basis for estimating nucleated cell counts. Assay: immunoSEQ multiplex PCR; the TCRdb copy retains only in-frame clones and omits some. For V, J and clone size, that table is used; D and trimming come from the DNA. This table has about 150,000 clones, around 90% appearing once. The sequence came from a woman aged 60-75 years with active or convalescent COVID-19. The V and J genes are TRBV3-1 (or the pseudogene TRBV3-2) and TRBJ2-1; 13 bases are a match to TRBD2. The sequenced material came from peripheral blood. This CDR3 reads CASSQGLTSGGAGEQFF. CDR3 bases: TGTGCCAGCAGCCAAGGACTAACTAGCGGGGGGGCGGGTGAGCAGTTCTTC.